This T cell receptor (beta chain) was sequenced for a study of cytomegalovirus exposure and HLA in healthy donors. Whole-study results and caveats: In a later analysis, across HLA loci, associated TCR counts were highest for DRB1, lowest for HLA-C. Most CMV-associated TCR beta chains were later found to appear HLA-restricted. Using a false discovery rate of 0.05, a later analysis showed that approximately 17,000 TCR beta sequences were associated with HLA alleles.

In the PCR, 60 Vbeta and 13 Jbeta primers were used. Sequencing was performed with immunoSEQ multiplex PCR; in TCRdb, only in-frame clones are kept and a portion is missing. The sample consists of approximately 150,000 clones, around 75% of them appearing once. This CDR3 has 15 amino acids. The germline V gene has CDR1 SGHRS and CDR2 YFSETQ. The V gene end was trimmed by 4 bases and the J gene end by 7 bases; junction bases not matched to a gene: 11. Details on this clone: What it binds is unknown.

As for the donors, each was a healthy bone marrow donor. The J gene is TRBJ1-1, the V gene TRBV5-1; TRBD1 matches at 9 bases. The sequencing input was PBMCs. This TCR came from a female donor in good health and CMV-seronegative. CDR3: CASSPPSGTGNEAFF. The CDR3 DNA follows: TGCGCCAGCAGCCCACCATCCGGGACAGGGAATGAAGCTTTCTTT.